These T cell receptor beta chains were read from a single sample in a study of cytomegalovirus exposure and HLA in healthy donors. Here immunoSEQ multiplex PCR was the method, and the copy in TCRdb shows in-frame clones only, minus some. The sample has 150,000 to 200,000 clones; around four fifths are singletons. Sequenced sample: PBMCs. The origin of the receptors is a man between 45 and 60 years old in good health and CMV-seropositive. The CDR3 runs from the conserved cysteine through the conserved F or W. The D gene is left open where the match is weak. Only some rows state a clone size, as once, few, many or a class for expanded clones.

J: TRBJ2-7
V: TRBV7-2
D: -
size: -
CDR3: CASSFFPTGYEQYF
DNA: TGTGCCAGCAGCTTTTTCCCCACCGGCTACGAGCAGTACTTC

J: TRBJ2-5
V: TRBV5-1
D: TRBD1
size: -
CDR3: CASSRTGGETQYF
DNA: TGCGCCAGCAGCAGGACAGGGGGGGAGACCCAGTACTTC

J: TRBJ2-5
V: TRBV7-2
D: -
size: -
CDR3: CASSAQETQYF
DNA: TGTGCCAGCAGCGCCCAGGAGACCCAGTACTTC

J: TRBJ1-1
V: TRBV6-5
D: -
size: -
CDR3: CASRVTEGTAEAFF
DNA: TGTGCCAGCAGGGTTACCGAGGGTACCGCTGAAGCTTTCTTT

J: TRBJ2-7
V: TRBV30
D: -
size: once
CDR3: CAWSLGIGEQYF
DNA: TGTGCCTGGAGTCTCGGGATAGGGGAGCAGTACTTC

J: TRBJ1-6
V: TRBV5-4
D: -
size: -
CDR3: CASSLGQYNSPLHF
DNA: TGTGCCAGCAGCTTGGGGCAGTATAATTCACCCCTCCACTTT

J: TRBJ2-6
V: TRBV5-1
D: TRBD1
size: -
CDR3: CASGDRGSGANVLTF
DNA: TGCGCCAGCGGGGACAGAGGCTCTGGGGCCAACGTCCTGACTTTC

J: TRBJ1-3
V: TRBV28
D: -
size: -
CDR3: CASSLGGRSGNTIYF
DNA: TGTGCCAGCAGTCTAGGAGGTCGCTCTGGAAACACCATATATTTT

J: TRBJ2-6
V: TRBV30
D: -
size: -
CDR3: CAWSRGTSGANVLTF
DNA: TGTGCCTGGAGTCGAGGCACGTCTGGGGCCAACGTCCTGACTTTC

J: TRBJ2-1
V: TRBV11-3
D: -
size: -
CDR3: CASSQTGNEQFF
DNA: TGTGCCAGCAGCCAGACTGGAAATGAGCAGTTCTTC

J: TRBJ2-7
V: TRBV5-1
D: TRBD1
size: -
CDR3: CASSLDRGYEQYF
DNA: TGCGCCAGCAGCTTAGACAGGGGCTACGAGCAGTACTTC

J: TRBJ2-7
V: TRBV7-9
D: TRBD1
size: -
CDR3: CASSLAPQGSSYEQYF
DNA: TGTGCCAGCAGCTTAGCTCCACAGGGGAGCTCCTACGAGCAGTACTTC

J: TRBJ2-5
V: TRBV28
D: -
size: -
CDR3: CASSLAAGQSQETQYF
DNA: TGTGCCAGCAGTTTAGCAGCAGGACAGTCACAAGAGACCCAGTACTTC

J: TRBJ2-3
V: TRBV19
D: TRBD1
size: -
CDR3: CASSTGGMDTQYF
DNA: TGTGCCAGTAGTACAGGGGGAATGGATACGCAGTATTTT

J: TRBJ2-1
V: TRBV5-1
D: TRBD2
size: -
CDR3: CASSSRGGGLNEQFF
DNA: TGCGCCAGCAGCTCCCGGGGCGGGGGTCTCAATGAGCAGTTCTTC

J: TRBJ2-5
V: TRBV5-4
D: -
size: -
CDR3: CASSLVGTQETQYF
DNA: TGTGCCAGCAGCTTGGTTGGGACTCAAGAGACCCAGTACTTC

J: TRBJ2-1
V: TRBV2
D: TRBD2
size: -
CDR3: CASSAASGGHNNEQFF
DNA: TGTGCCAGCAGTGCCGCTAGCGGGGGCCATAACAATGAGCAGTTCTTC

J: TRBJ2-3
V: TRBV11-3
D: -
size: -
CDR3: CASSLEPGIGDTQYF
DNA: TGTGCCAGCAGCTTAGAACCGGGTATCGGTGATACGCAGTATTTT

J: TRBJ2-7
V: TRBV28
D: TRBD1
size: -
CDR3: CASLGQGSYEQYF
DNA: TGTGCCAGCCTAGGACAGGGTTCCTACGAGCAGTACTTC

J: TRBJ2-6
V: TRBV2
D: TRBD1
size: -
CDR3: CASTLRTGLLTF
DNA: TGTGCCAGCACTCTCCGGACAGGCCTCCTGACTTTC

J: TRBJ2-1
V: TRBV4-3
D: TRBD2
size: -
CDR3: CASSQDELAGMYNEQFF
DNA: TGCGCCAGCAGCCAAGATGAGCTAGCGGGAATGTACAATGAGCAGTTCTTC

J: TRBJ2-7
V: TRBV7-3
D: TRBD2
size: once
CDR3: CATPGTSGRPYEQYF
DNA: TGTGCCACCCCGGGGACTAGCGGGAGACCCTACGAGCAGTACTTC

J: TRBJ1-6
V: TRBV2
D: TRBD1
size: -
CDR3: CASSDPGQGAVPYNSPLHF
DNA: TGTGCCAGCAGTGATCCAGGACAGGGGGCCGTCCCCTATAATTCACCCCTCCACTTT

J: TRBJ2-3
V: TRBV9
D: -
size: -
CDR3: CASAQGPSTDTQYF
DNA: TGTGCCAGCGCCCAGGGGCCTAGCACAGATACGCAGTATTTT

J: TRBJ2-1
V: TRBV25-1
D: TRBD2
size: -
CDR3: CASSPLGTSGSNEQFF
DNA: TGTGCCAGCAGTCCCCTAGGGACTAGCGGGAGCAATGAGCAGTTCTTC

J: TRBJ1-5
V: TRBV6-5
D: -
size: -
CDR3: CASNQAYDSNQPQHF
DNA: TGTGCCAGTAATCAGGCATACGATAGCAATCAGCCCCAGCATTTT

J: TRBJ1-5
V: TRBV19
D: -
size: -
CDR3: CASTRAPPRDYSNQPQHF
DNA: TGTGCCAGTACCCGGGCCCCCCCAAGGGACTATAGCAATCAGCCCCAGCATTTT

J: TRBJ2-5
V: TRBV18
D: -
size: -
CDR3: CASSPFGETQYF
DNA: TGTGCCAGCTCACCATTCGGGGAGACCCAGTACTTC

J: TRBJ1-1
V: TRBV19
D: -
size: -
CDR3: CAARTGTEAFF
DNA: TGTGCCGCTAGAACGGGGACTGAAGCTTTCTTT

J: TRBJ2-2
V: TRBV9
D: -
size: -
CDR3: CASSPPSGELFF
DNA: TGTGCCAGCAGCCCCCCCTCCGGGGAGCTGTTTTTT

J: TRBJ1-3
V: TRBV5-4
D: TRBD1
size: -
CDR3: CASSLAQGAGNTIYF
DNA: TGTGCCAGCAGCTTGGCACAGGGGGCTGGAAACACCATATATTTT

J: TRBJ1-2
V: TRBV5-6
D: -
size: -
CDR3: CASSLRRAGGYTF
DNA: TGTGCCAGCAGCCTTAGACGAGCGGGTGGCTACACCTTC

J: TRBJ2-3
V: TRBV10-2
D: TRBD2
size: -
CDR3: CASSEIGSGGFTDTQYF
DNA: TGCGCCAGCAGTGAGATCGGTAGCGGGGGCTTCACAGATACGCAGTATTTT

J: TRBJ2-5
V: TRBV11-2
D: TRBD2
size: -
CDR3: CASSSGTSDWETQYF
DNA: TGTGCCAGCAGCTCCGGGACTAGCGATTGGGAGACCCAGTACTTC

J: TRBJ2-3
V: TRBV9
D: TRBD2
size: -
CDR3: CASSLGTSGSSTDTQYF
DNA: TGTGCCAGCAGCCTCGGGACTAGCGGGAGTAGCACAGATACGCAGTATTTT

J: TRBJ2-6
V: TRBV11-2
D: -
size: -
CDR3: CASSLVRQGSDGANVLTF
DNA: TGTGCCAGCAGCTTAGTTCGCCAGGGATCGGATGGGGCCAACGTCCTGACTTTC

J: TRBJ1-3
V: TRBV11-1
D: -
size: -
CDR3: CASSLGGPANSGNTIYF
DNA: TGTGCCAGCAGCTTAGGAGGTCCGGCCAACTCTGGAAACACCATATATTTT

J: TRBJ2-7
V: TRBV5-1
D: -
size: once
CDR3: CASSLKGGASSYEQYF
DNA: TGCGCCAGCAGCTTGAAAGGCGGGGCCAGCTCCTACGAGCAGTACTTC

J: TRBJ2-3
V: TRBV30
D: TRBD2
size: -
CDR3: CAWSVAGVSTDTQYF
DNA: TGTGCCTGGAGTGTGGCGGGAGTCAGCACAGATACGCAGTATTTT

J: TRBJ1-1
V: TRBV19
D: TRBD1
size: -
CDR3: CASSRDRDTEAFF
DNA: TGTGCCAGTAGTAGGGACAGGGACACTGAAGCTTTCTTT

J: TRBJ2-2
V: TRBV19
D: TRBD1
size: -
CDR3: CASEAGGFAGELFF
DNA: TGTGCCAGTGAGGCAGGGGGATTCGCCGGGGAGCTGTTTTTT

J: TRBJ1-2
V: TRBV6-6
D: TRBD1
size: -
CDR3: CASRPDRDYGYTF
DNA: TGTGCCAGCAGGCCCGACAGGGACTATGGCTACACCTTC

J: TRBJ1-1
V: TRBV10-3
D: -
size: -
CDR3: CAISRDSETEAFF
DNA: TGTGCCATCAGCCGGGACTCAGAAACGGAAGCTTTCTTT

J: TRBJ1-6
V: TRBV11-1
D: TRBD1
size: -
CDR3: CASSPGTASPLHF
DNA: TGTGCCAGCAGCCCCGGGACAGCTTCACCCCTCCACTTT

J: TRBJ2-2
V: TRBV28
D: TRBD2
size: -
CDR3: CASSPGLAGVFPGELFF
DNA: TGTGCCAGCAGTCCGGGACTAGCGGGAGTTTTCCCCGGGGAGCTGTTTTTT

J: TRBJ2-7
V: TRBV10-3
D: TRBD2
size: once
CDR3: CAISESGTRYEQYF
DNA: TGTGCCATCAGTGAGTCTGGGACTAGGTACGAGCAGTACTTC

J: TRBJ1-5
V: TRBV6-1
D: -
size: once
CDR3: CASSEEGDQPQHF
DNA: TGTGCCAGCAGTGAAGAGGGAGATCAGCCCCAGCATTTT

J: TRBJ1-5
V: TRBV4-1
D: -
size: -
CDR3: CASSQVISGNQPQHF
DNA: TGCGCCAGCAGCCAAGTAATTTCAGGCAATCAGCCCCAGCATTTT

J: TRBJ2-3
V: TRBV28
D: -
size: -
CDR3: CASSGGGGQSDTQYF
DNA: TGTGCCAGCAGTGGGGGAGGGGGGCAGTCAGATACGCAGTATTTT

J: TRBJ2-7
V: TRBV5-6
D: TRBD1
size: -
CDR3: CASSWPAQGVWEQYF
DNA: TGTGCCAGCAGCTGGCCCGCGCAGGGGGTATGGGAGCAGTACTTC

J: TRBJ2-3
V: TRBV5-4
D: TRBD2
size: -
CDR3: CASSALPGLAGGPTDTQYF
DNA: TGTGCCAGCAGCGCCCTCCCGGGACTAGCGGGAGGGCCGACAGATACGCAGTATTTT

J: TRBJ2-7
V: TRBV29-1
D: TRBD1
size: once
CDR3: CSVVTGTYEQYF
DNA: TGCAGCGTTGTGACAGGGACCTACGAGCAGTACTTC

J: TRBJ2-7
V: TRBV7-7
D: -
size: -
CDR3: CASSASRASYEQYF
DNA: TGTGCTAGCAGCGCGTCGCGGGCTTCCTACGAGCAGTACTTC

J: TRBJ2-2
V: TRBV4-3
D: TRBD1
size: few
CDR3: CASSQEEGGLNTGELFF
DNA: TGCGCCAGCAGCCAAGAAGAAGGGGGCCTGAACACCGGGGAGCTGTTTTTT

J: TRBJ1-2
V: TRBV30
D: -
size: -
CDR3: CAWSVSGSTGYTF
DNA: TGTGCCTGGAGTGTTTCGGGGTCGACTGGCTACACCTTC

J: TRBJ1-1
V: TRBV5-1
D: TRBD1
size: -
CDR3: CASSSRTGWIGTEAFF
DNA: TGCGCCAGCAGCTCCCGGACAGGGTGGATTGGCACTGAAGCTTTCTTT

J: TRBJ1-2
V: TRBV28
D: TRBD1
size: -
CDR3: CASSLTGDHYGYTF
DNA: TGTGCCAGCAGCCTCACAGGGGACCACTATGGCTACACCTTC

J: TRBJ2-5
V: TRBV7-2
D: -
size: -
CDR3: CASSLREGQETQYF
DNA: TGTGCCAGCAGCTTGCGGGAAGGGCAAGAGACCCAGTACTTC